Listed below are T cell receptor beta chains from one sample, sequenced in a study of control samples from healthy donors and cancer patients. Using immunoSEQ multiplex PCR, the repertoire was profiled, and TCRdb retains in-frame clones only, with some absent. Altogether about 130,000 clones are present, under 95% being singletons, with the ten largest covering approximately 8.6%. Sequenced material: blood. These receptors were taken from a man younger than 35 in good health. Both conserved end residues are part of each CDR3. A D gene is named only where the DNA matches it firmly. Clone size is shown for a subset of rows, as once, few, many or a class of expanded clone.

d_gene	j_gene	abundance	v_gene	CDR3aa	CDR3nt
TRBD1	TRBJ1-6	-	TRBV5-1	CASSLRTGGRVPLHF	TGCGCCAGCAGCTTACGGACAGGGGGCCGAGTACCCCTCCACTTT
TRBD1	TRBJ1-3	-	TRBV4-2	CASSHDRAPGNTIYF	TGTGCCAGCAGCCATGACAGGGCCCCTGGAAACACCATATATTTT
-	TRBJ1-2	once	TRBV19	CASSIRGYGYGYTF	TGTGCCAGTAGTATTCGGGGGTATGGGTATGGCTACACCTTC
TRBD1	TRBJ1-5	-	TRBV3-1/TRBV3-2	CASSVRGQGIGNQPQHF	TGTGCCAGCAGCGTTCGCGGACAGGGGATCGGGAATCAGCCCCAGCATTTT
-	TRBJ2-5	-	TRBV25-1	CASSERGHQETQYF	TGTGCCAGCAGTGAACGGGGACACCAAGAGACCCAGTACTTC
-	TRBJ2-5	-	TRBV6-5	CASRYRSQETQYF	TGTGCCAGCAGGTACAGGTCTCAAGAGACCCAGTACTTC
TRBD1	TRBJ1-4	-	TRBV7-9	CASSPKAGTGNEKLFF	TGTGCCAGCAGCCCCAAGGCCGGGACAGGGAATGAAAAACTGTTTTTT
TRBD2	TRBJ2-5	-	TRBV29-1	CSVDGGETQYF	TGCAGCGTTGACGGGGGGGAGACCCAGTACTTC
-	TRBJ2-7	-	TRBV5-4	CASSLATGTSYEQYF	TGTGCCAGCAGCTTGGCGACAGGGACTTCCTACGAGCAGTACTTC
TRBD1	TRBJ2-1	-	TRBV7-9	CASSRQGRYGSYNEQFF	TGTGCCAGCAGCCGACAGGGGCGCTACGGTTCCTACAATGAGCAGTTCTTC
-	TRBJ1-4	-	TRBV2	CASRTNEKLFF	TGTGCCAGCAGAACCAATGAAAAACTGTTTTTT
-	TRBJ2-7	-	TRBV15	CATSREFEQYF	TGTGCCACCAGCAGAGAGTTCGAGCAGTACTTC
TRBD1	TRBJ2-5	once	TRBV5-1	CASSFGTGQETQYF	TGCGCCAGCAGCTTCGGGACAGGCCAAGAGACCCAGTACTTC
-	TRBJ1-5	-	TRBV21-1	CASSNLGQNSNQPQHF	TGTGCCAGCAGCAATCTGGGGCAGAATAGCAATCAGCCCCAGCATTTT